The 5 T cell receptor beta chains given below trace back to one sample, sequenced in a study of blood T cell repertoires in COVID-19. The protocol was immunoSEQ multiplex PCR, while the TCRdb copy is restricted to in-frame clones and leaves out a portion. Here the sample spans 250,000 to 350,000 clones, roughly 87% being singletons. Sequencing was performed on PBMCs or T cells enriched from blood (not recorded which). The receptors were sampled from a middle-aged woman who had recovered from COVID-19.

V is TRBV28 and J is TRBJ2-5; 9 bases match TRBD2. The V and J ends lost 6 bases and 4 bases, in that order; junction bases with no gene match: 12. The V gene's germline CDR1 is MDHEN and CDR2 SYDVKM. The CDR3 contains 16 residues. The CDR3 loop is CASSPPGGRARETQYF. CDR3 coding DNA: TGTGCCAGCAGCCCTCCCGGCGGGAGGGCCCGAGAGACCCAGTACTTC.

CDR3 sequence reads: CASSEDINYGYTF. The DNA of the CDR3 is TGTGCCAGTAGTGAAGACATCAACTATGGCTACACCTTC. J is TRBJ1-2 and V is TRBV19; D gene uncertain. This CDR3 region has 13 residues. CDR1 and CDR2 from the germline V gene are LNHDA and SQIVND (reference sequence). Trimming stripped 5 bases from V and 2 bases from J, with 9 bases between.

The gene calls are TRBV5-1 and TRBJ1-2, with a tentative D call TRBD1 (6 bases). Germline V CDR1 and CDR2: SGHRS, YFSETQ. The CDR3 runs 15 residues. V gave up 0 bases and J gave up 7 bases, with 16 bases separating them. The CDR3 region has the DNA TGCGCCAGCAGCTTGGTCCTACAGGGAAATGGTGGCTACACCTTC. It yields the protein CASSLVLQGNGGYTF.

The chain employs TRBV7-8 and TRBJ1-4, with TRBD1 matching 10 bases. Germline V gene sequence: CDR1 SGHVS, CDR2 FQNEAQ. V was pared by 4 bases and J by 7 bases, with 12 bases of the junction left unmatched. This CDR3 has 17 amino acids. CDR3 nucleotides: TGTGCCAGCAGCTCGGGGACAGGGGTAGGCCCCTTTGAAAAACTGTTTTTT. Translation: CASSSGTGVGPFEKLFF.

The chain couples TRBV5-4 to TRBJ2-6; D ambiguous. The CDR3 consists of 15 residues. V lost 0 bases, J lost 0 bases, and 4 bases lay in between. Germline V gene data show CDR1 as SGHNT and CDR2 as YYREEE (reference sequence). The DNA of the CDR3 is TGTGCCAGCAGCTTGGGGGCCTCTGGGGCCAACGTCCTGACTTTC. It translates to CASSLGASGANVLTF.